The TCR beta chain under discussion was sequenced for a study of T cell responses to AZD1222 COVID-19 vaccine. Profiling relied on immunoSEQ multiplex PCR, and the TCRdb table lists in-frame clones only, not all of them. Seen here are 75,000 to 100,000 clones, 92% observed once, and the top ten hold around 2.9%. V was shortened by 3 bases and J by 1 base, with 8 bases between the two germline ends. The germline V gene has CDR1 SQVTM and CDR2 ANQGSEA. The CDR3 is 13 amino acids. The chain combines TRBV29-1 with TRBJ2-3; the D is unclear. The source material was peripheral blood, sampled 28 days after the second AZD1222 dose. This TCR was recovered from an adult who received the AZD1222 COVID-19 vaccine. The CDR3, as DNA: TGCAGCGTTGATAAGGTGGGCACAGATACGCAGTATTTT. Protein sequence: CSVDKVGTDTQYF.